Listed below are T cell receptor beta chains from one sample, sequenced in a study of blood T cell repertoires in COVID-19. This table comes from immunoSEQ multiplex PCR, and its TCRdb copy is limited to in-frame clones, with some not included. Here the sample spans about 300,000 clones, 85% to 90% being singletons. The sample taken for sequencing was peripheral blood. Receptor source: a woman aged 25 to 39 with COVID-19, enrolled during active disease. The CDR3 runs from the conserved cysteine through the conserved F or W. Each record gives: D gene, V gene, J gene, clone size, CDR3 DNA, CDR3 protein. A D gene is named only where the DNA matches it firmly. Some rows have no size entry. The others give once, few or many, or a class for an expanded clone.

d_call: TRBD2
v_call: TRBV7-2
j_call: TRBJ2-2
clone_size: .
cdr3_nt: TGTGCCAGCAGCTTCCCACGACTAGCGGGGGGGAACACCGGGGAGCTGTTTTTT
cdr3_aa: CASSFPRLAGGNTGELFF

d_call: .
v_call: TRBV4-1
j_call: TRBJ1-1
clone_size: .
cdr3_nt: TGCGCCAGCAGCCAAGATCATCAGGGCACTGAAGCTTTCTTT
cdr3_aa: CASSQDHQGTEAFF

d_call: TRBD1
v_call: TRBV10-3
j_call: TRBJ2-7
clone_size: .
cdr3_nt: TGTGCCATCAGTTCCGACAGGGGGTTGGACGAGCAGTACTTC
cdr3_aa: CAISSDRGLDEQYF

d_call: TRBD1
v_call: TRBV5-3
j_call: TRBJ1-5
clone_size: .
cdr3_nt: TGTGCCAGAAGCTTGGCAGGACAGGGGAGGATGGGACAGCCCCAGCATTTT
cdr3_aa: CARSLAGQGRMGQPQHF

d_call: TRBD1
v_call: TRBV6-2/TRBV6-3
j_call: TRBJ1-5
clone_size: .
cdr3_nt: TGTGCCAGCAGTTTCCAGGGGGCTCAGCCCCAGCATTTT
cdr3_aa: CASSFQGAQPQHF

d_call: TRBD1
v_call: TRBV10-3
j_call: TRBJ1-6
clone_size: .
cdr3_nt: TGTGCCATCAGTGACCCGGACAGGGGCGTCTATAATTCACCCCTCCACTTT
cdr3_aa: CAISDPDRGVYNSPLHF

d_call: .
v_call: TRBV5-4
j_call: TRBJ2-1
clone_size: .
cdr3_nt: TGTGCCAGCAGCTTTCCCAGCTACAATGAGCAGTTCTTC
cdr3_aa: CASSFPSYNEQFF

d_call: TRBD1
v_call: TRBV7-9
j_call: TRBJ1-6
clone_size: .
cdr3_nt: TGTGCCAGCAGCTTTCTACAGGGGGAACCCCTCCACTTT
cdr3_aa: CASSFLQGEPLHF

d_call: .
v_call: TRBV11-2
j_call: TRBJ1-5
clone_size: .
cdr3_nt: TGTGCCAGCAGCTTATATGGGAGTAATCAGCCCCAGCATTTT
cdr3_aa: CASSLYGSNQPQHF

d_call: .
v_call: TRBV3-1/TRBV3-2
j_call: TRBJ1-1
clone_size: once
cdr3_nt: TGTGCCAGCAGACAGGCCACTGAAGCTTTCTTT
cdr3_aa: CASRQATEAFF

d_call: TRBD1
v_call: TRBV5-6
j_call: TRBJ1-2
clone_size: once
cdr3_nt: TGTGCCAGCAGACACGGACAGGGGGCCCGAAACTATGGCTACACCTTC
cdr3_aa: CASRHGQGARNYGYTF

d_call: .
v_call: TRBV3-1/TRBV3-2
j_call: TRBJ1-5
clone_size: .
cdr3_nt: TGTGCCAGCAGCCAAGAAGGGGATCAGCCCCAGCATTTT
cdr3_aa: CASSQEGDQPQHF

d_call: .
v_call: TRBV11-1
j_call: TRBJ1-1
clone_size: .
cdr3_nt: TGTGCCAGCAGGCACAGTTCTGAAGCTTTCTTT
cdr3_aa: CASRHSSEAFF

d_call: TRBD1
v_call: TRBV6-5
j_call: TRBJ1-1
clone_size: .
cdr3_nt: TGTGCCAGCAGGGGGACAGGGGGCGCGAACACTGAAGCTTTCTTT
cdr3_aa: CASRGTGGANTEAFF

d_call: .
v_call: TRBV13
j_call: TRBJ1-1
clone_size: .
cdr3_nt: TGTGCCAGCAGCTTAGGGGACAGTTCGAACACTGAAGCTTTCTTT
cdr3_aa: CASSLGDSSNTEAFF

d_call: .
v_call: TRBV27
j_call: TRBJ1-2
clone_size: .
cdr3_nt: TGTGCCAGCAGGTTAGCTCCAGACAGAAACTATGGCTACACCTTC
cdr3_aa: CASRLAPDRNYGYTF